This T cell receptor (beta chain) was found in a study of identifying expanded T cells in peripheral blood. Germline V CDR1 and CDR2: MGHRA, YSYEKL. The CDR3 contains 15 residues. The V and J ends lost 0 bases and 4 bases respectively, with 10 bases between them. Some clones are missing from TCRdb's copy, which holds only in-frame ones; the method was immunoSEQ multiplex PCR. The table lists some 91,000 clones, 88% of them singletons, with roughly 4% in the top ten. The chain is built from TRBV4-1 and TRBJ1-5; maybe TRBD1 (5 bases). Source material: blood. This TCR was sampled from a person aged 18 to 70 in good health. For the CDR3, the DNA is TGCGCCAGCAGCCAAGATAGCCGGGGGAATCAGCCCCAGCATTTT. As protein: CASSQDSRGNQPQHF.